Included here is one TCR beta chain sequence, with context. Its antigen is unknown. It has no much larger one-base neighbor in the sample; base qualities were not kept. This sample was included in a study of regulatory T cells in long-lasting Graves disease (dated by TCRdb to about 2021). Turning to the overall study: Patients with newly diagnosed Graves' disease had been on antithyroid drugs for under 3 months. This study used TCR sequencing and RNA sequencing of peripheral blood to compare persistent Graves' disease patients against newly diagnosed Graves' disease patients. The study was conducted in China and was registered as a clinical trial. A total of about 33 samples underwent TCR sequencing, from about 13 patients with persistent Graves' disease and 20 patients with newly diagnosed Graves' disease. General conclusions and limits of the study: Compared with newly diagnosed patients, persistent Graves' disease patients had lower TCR Shannon entropy and fewer highly expanded clones, which suggests clonal expansion. Only the TCR beta chain was sequenced and analyzed. Persistent patients shared more public clonotypes among themselves (around 3,000) than newly diagnosed patients did (approximately 970). TRBV28, TRBJ1-2 and TRBJ2-5 were preferentially used in persistent disease, while TRBV20-1 and TRBJ2-1 were favored in newly diagnosed disease. The study examined only peripheral blood because the primary lesion, thyroid tissue, could not be accessed. The authors noted that the small sample size was a limitation that may lower accuracy.

The time point label corresponds to: newly diagnosed GD, antithyroid drugs for less than 3 months. RNA was extracted from PBMCs in TRIzol for both TCR sequencing and RNA sequencing. The diagnosis of Graves' disease was made according to American Thyroid Association guidelines. Patients were recruited from an endocrinology department in Xi'an, China. From each patient, nine milliliters of peripheral blood was collected into an EDTA anticoagulant tube. Ficoll Paque Plus density gradient separation was used to isolate PBMCs, and no further T cell sorting was performed. An Agilent 2100 Bioanalyzer and agarose gel were used to check RNA quality, and a NanoDrop 2000 was used to measure RNA concentration. Library prep was done by multiplex PCR. The run used an Illumina HiSeq 4000. CDR3 regions were amplified by Arm-PCR with iRepertoire HTBI primers to construct TCR beta libraries. Before sequencing, the PCR products went through gel purification. In the paper's pipeline: A total of around 59 TRBV and some 15 TRBJ segments were identified across samples and were used for gene usage analysis of CDR3 amino acid clonotypes. COPE and FqMerger were used to merge the filtered high-quality paired reads into contigs. BLAST was used to align contigs to IMGT TRBV, TRBD and TRBJ reference genes, with CDR3 defined following IMGT. Highly expanded clones were defined as clonotypes with a frequency above 0.1%. Shannon entropy was used to measure repertoire diversity, and the Gini coefficient was used to measure V-J evenness. Public clonotypes were defined as clonotypes shared by more than one individual. TCRdb trimmed the raw reads at Q25, called clones with MiXCR and kept productive beta chains. Every CDR3 protein is listed once, alongside the most common genes and DNA of its rows. TCRdb's processing, not the authors' own work, is the source of the V and J calls. This sample comprises about 440,000 distinct CDR3 sequences, around 15% of them detected only once. The ten most abundant clones make up about 23% of the sample.

The CDR3 measures 14 amino acids from cysteine to phenylalanine. The read is trimmed to its CDR3 DNA, 42 bases read in frame from base 1. In the germline V gene (reference sequence), CDR1 corresponds to DFQATT and CDR2 to SNEGSKA. V is pruned by 5 bases and J by 4 bases, leaving 7 bases of the junction without a gene match. This same sample was also part of a study on T cells in Graves' hyperthyroidism and ophthalmopathy. From the second report: Graves' hyperthyroidism was defined as stable when no progression to ophthalmopathy occurred over 18 months of follow-up. Hyperthyroidism patients were newly diagnosed, with disease duration under 2 months, and aged 18 to 65 years. Patients with uncontrolled infections, other autoimmune diseases, pregnancy or lactation were excluded. Diagnoses were established on the basis of clinical symptoms, serum thyroxine and TRAb, thyroid ultrasound, and orbital computed tomography. A first-round RT-PCR of the TCR CDR3 used the HTBI primer set with the Qiagen OneStep RT-PCR kit. Blood samples also contained most of the expanded thyroid clonotypes (frequency above 0.001), which suggests that blood repertoires may reflect thyroid immune responses. In cross-validation, a model built on a 13 V-J signature told ophthalmopathy apart from stable hyperthyroidism with 87.88% sensitivity and around 84% specificity, and in testing the same model reached 80%/75%. In validation, progression to ophthalmopathy was predicted by the model with about 70% sensitivity and around 76% specificity, a median of approximately 6.5 months before onset. To identify TCR V-J signatures that set the groups apart, the researchers used a discovery cohort of more than 95 patients, made up of some 41 with Graves' ophthalmopathy and approximately 57 with stable Graves' hyperthyroidism. An independent validation cohort of around 19 hyperthyroidism patients and 15 or so patients who later progressed to ophthalmopathy tested prospective prediction of ophthalmopathy. For training and testing, the 100 patients in the discovery cohort were randomly divided in a 7:3 ratio. In addition, the study compared T-cell repertoires in thyroid tissue and in blood from roughly six Graves' hyperthyroidism patients. After blood sampling, hyperthyroidism patients were treated with methimazole at a starting dose of 30 mg daily, and ophthalmopathy patients were treated with high-dose intravenous methylprednisolone. Libraries were constructed in a second round of multiplex PCR, after which size selection and purification were performed. Sequencing of the libraries was done on an Illumina HiSeq2000 using paired-end 100 bp reads. SOAPnuke was used to process the raw data, throwing out any read that contained adapters or uncalled bases, had a mean Phred below 15, or lacked an exact constant-primer or identifier match. High-quality paired reads were merged using COPE v1.2.5, and each unique nucleotide sequence was defined as a clonotype. MiTCR v1.1 was used to align the clonotypes against IMGT TRBV, TRBD and TRBJ reference segments. The analysis was restricted to V-J combinations with a frequency above 0.0001, which together covered 99.2% of the repertoires. A TCS score was defined as the ratio of F50 (clonal expansion) to E x V (chaos), with BLOSUM62-based TCRdist applied between CDR3 peptides within each V-J. Welch's t-statistics and random forest reduced 514 V-J features to roughly 13, which were used in a naive Bayes classifier (R e1071). Sample size was not statistically predetermined, and blinding of investigators to group allocation was not performed. The paper describes TCR Vbeta CDR3 sequencing of about 140 peripheral blood samples, made up of 43 ophthalmopathy patients, roughly 72 hyperthyroidism patients and some 17 progressor patients.

This material consisted of peripheral blood mononuclear cells (PBMCs), taken at new diagnosis, from a patient treated with antithyroid drugs. The V gene is TRBV20-1 and the J gene is TRBJ1-5; 8 bases in the middle match TRBD1. The sequence was obtained from a woman under 30 with Graves disease. Donor details come from another sample of the same person, matched by shared clones. The CDR3 amino acid sequence is: CSAQQDRANQPQHF. The nucleotides are TGCAGTGCTCAACAGGACAGGGCAAATCAGCCCCAGCATTTT.